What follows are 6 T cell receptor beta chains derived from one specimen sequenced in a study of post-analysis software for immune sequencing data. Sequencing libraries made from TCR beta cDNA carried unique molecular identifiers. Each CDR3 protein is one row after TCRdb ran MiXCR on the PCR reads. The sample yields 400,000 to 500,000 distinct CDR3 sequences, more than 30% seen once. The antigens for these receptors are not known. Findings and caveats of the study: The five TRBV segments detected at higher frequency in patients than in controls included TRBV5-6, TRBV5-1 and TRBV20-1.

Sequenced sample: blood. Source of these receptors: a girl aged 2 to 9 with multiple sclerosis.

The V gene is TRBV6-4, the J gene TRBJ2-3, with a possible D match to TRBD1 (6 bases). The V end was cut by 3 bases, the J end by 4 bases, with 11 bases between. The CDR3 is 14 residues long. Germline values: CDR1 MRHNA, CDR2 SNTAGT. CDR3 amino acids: CASSEQGMSDTQYF. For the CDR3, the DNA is TGTGCCAGCAGTGAACAGGGAATGTCAGATACGCAGTATTTT.

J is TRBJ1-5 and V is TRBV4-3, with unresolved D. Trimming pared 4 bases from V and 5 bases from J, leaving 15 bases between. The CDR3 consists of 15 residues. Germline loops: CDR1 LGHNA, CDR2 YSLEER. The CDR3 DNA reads TGCGCCAGCAGCCGAGAAAAAGGAGGGTATCAGCCCCAGCATTTT. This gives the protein CASSREKGGYQPQHF.

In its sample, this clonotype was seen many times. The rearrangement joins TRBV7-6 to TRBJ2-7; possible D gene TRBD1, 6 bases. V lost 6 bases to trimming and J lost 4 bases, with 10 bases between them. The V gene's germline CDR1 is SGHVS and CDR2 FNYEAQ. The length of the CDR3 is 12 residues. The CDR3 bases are TGTGCCAGCAGTAGTACAGGGTACGAGCAGTACTTC. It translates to CASSSTGYEQYF.

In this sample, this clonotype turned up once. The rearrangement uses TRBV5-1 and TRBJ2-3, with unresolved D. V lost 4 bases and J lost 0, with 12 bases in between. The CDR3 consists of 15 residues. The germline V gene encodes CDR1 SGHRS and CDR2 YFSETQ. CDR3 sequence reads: CASSPQTKSTDTQYF. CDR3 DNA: TGCGCCAGCAGCCCTCAAACGAAGAGCACAGATACGCAGTATTTT.

The chain's CDR3 is CASRGGVRGTTEAFF. In DNA, the CDR3 is TGTGCCAGCAGAGGCGGGGTCAGGGGAACAACTGAAGCTTTCTTT. The rearrangement uses TRBV12-3 or TRBV12-4 and TRBJ1-1, with D perhaps matching TRBD1 (6 bases). V gave up 6 bases and J gave up 5 bases, with 19 bases separating them. The CDR3 is 15 amino acids.

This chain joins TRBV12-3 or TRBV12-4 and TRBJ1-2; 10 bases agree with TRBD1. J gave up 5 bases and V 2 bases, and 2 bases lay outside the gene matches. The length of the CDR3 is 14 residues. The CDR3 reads CASSLTGQGYGYTF. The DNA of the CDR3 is TGTGCCAGCAGTTTAACGGGACAGGGGTATGGCTACACCTTC.